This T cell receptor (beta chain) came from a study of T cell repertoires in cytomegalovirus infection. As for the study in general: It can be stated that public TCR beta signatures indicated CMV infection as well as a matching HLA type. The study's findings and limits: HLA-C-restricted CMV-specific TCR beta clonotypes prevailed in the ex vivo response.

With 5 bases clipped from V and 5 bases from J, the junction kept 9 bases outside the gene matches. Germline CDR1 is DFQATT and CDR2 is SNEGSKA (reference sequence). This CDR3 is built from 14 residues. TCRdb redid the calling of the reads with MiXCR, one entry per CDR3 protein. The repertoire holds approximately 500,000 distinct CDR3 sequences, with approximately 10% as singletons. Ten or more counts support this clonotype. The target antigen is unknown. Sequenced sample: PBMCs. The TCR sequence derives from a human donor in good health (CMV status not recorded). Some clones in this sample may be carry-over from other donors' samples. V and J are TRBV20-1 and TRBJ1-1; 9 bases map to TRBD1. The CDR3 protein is CSARKAGTGTEAFF. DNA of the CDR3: TGCAGTGCTCGTAAGGCCGGGACAGGGACTGAAGCTTTCTTT.